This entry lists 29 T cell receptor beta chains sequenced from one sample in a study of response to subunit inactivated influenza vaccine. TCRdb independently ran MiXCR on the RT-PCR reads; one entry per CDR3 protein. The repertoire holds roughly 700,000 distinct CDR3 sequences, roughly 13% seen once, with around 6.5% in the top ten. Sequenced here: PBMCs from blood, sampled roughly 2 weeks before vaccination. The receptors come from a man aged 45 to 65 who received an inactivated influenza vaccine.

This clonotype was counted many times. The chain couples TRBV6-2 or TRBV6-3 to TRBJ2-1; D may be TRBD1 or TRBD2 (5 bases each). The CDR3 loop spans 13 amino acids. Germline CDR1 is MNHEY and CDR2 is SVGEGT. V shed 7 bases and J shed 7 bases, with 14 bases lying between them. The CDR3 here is CASTRDGWNEQFF. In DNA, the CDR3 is TGTGCCAGCACTCGGGACGGCTGGAATGAGCAGTTCTTC.

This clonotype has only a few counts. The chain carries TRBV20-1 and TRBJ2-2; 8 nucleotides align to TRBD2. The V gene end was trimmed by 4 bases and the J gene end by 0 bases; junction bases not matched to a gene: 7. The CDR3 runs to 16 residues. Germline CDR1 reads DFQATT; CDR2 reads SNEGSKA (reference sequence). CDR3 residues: CSANRGGRANTGELFF. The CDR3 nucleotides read TGCAGTGCTAATCGGGGGGGACGTGCGAACACCGGGGAGCTGTTTTTT.

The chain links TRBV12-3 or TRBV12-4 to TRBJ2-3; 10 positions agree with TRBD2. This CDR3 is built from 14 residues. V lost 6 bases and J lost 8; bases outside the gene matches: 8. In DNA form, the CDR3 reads TGTGCCAGCAGCCCAGCGGGGGGGCCGGGTACGCAGTATTTT. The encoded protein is CASSPAGGPGTQYF.

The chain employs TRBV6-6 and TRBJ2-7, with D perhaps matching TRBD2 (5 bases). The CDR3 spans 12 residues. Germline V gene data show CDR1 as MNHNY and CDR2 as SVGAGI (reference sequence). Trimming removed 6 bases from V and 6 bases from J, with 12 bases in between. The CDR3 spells CASRPGKGEQYF. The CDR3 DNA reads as TGTGCCAGCAGACCCGGGAAGGGCGAGCAGTACTTC.

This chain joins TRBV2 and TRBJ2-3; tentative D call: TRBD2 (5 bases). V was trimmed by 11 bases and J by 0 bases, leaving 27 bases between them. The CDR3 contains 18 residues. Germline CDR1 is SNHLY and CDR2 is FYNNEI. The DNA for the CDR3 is TGTGCCCGCTGCTTAGCGAGATCCCCCGGCCCTAGCACAGATACGCAGTATTTT. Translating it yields CARCLARSPGPSTDTQYF.

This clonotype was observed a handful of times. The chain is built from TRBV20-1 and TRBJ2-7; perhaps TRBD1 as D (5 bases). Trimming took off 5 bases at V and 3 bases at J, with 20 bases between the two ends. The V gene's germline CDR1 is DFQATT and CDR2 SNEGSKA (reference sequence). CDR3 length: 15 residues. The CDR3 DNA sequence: TGCAGTGCTGGGCTGGGGCCAGAACCAGTCTACGAGCAGTACTTC. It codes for CSAGLGPEPVYEQYF.

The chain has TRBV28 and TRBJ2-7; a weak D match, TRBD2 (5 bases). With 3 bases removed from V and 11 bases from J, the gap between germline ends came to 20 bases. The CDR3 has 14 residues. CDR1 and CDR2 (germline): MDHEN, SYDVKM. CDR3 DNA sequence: TGTGCCAGCAGTTTTCCGGGGTCAGGTGGCTGGGAGTACTTC. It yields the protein CASSFPGSGGWEYF.

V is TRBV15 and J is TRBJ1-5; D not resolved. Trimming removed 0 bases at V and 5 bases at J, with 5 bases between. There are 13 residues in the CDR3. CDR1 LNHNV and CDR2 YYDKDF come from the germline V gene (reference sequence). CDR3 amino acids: CATSRDVDQPQHF. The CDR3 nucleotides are TGTGCCACCAGCAGAGATGTGGATCAGCCCCAGCATTTT.

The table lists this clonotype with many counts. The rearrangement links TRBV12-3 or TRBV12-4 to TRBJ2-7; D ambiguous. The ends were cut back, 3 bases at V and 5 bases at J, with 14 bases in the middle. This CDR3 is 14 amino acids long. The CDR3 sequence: CASSLSHLMNEQYF. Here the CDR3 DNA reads TGTGCCAGCAGTTTGAGCCATCTCATGAACGAGCAGTACTTC.

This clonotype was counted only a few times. The CDR3 coding sequence is TGTGCCAGCAGTCTGCCCCCAGTTGGGTCGCGGGAGACCCAGTACTTC. Translation gives CASSLPPVGSRETQYF. V is TRBV6-2 or TRBV6-3 and J is TRBJ2-5; D is unresolved. The CDR3 is made up of 16 amino acids. The V end was cut by 5 bases, the J end by 5 bases, with 21 bases between. CDR1 and CDR2 from the germline V gene are MNHEY and SVGEGT.

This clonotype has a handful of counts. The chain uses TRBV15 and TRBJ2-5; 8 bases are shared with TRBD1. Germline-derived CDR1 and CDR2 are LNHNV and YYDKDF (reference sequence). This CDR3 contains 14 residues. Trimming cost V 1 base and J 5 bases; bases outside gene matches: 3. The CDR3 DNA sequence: TGTGCCACCAGCAGAGGACAGGGGTTGGAGACCCAGTACTTC. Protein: CATSRGQGLETQYF.

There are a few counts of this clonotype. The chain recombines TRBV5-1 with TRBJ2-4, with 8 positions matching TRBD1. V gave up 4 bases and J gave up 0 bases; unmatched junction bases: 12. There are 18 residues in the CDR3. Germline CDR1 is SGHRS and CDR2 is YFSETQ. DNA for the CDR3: TGCGCCAGCAGCCTCGGGACAGGCAGGCATATAGCCAAAAACATTCAGTACTTC. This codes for CASSLGTGRHIAKNIQYF. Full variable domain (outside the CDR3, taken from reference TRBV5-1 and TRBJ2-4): KAGVTQTPRYLIKTRGQQVTLSCSPISGHRSVSWYQQTPGQGLQFLFEYFSETQRNKGNFPGRFSGRQFSNSRSEMNVSTLELGDSALYLCASSLGTGRHIAKNIQYFGAGTRLSVL.

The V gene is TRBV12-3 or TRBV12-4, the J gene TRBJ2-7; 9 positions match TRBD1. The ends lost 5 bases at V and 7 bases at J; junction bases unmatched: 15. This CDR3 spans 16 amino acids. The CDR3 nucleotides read TGTGCCAGCAGTCCCAACCGTTACAGGGGGCCACGGGAGCAGTACTTC. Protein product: CASSPNRYRGPREQYF.

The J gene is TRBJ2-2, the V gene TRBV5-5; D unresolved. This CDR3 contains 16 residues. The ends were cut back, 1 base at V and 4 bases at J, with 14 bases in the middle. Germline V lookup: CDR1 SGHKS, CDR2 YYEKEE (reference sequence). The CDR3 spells CASSLLVQTGTGELFF. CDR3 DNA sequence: TGTGCCAGCAGCTTGCTTGTGCAAACGGGCACCGGGGAGCTGTTTTTT. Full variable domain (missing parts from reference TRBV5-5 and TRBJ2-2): DAGVTQSPTHLIKTRGQQVTLRCSPISGHKSVSWYQQVLGQGPQFIFQYYEKEERGRGNFPDRFSARQFPNYSSELNVNALLLGDSALYLCASSLLVQTGTGELFFGEGSRLTVL.

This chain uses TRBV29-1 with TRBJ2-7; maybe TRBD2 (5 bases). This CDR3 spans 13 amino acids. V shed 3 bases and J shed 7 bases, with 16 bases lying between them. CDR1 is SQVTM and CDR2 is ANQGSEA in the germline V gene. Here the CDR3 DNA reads TGCAGCGTTGATTTTACCTTAGGAGGAGAGCAGTACTTC. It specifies CSVDFTLGGEQYF.

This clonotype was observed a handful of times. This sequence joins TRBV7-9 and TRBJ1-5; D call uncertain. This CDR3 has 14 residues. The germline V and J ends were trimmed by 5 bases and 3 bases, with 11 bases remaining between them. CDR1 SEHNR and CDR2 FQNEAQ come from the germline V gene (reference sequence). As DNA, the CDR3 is TGTGCCAGCAGCGTGGGGAGGGACAATCAGCCCCAGCATTTT. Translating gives CASSVGRDNQPQHF.

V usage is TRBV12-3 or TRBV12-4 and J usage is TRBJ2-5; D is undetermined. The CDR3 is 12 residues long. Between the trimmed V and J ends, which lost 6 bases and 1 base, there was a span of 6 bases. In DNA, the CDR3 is TGTGCCAGCAGGGTTACCCAAGAGACCCAGTACTTC. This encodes CASRVTQETQYF.

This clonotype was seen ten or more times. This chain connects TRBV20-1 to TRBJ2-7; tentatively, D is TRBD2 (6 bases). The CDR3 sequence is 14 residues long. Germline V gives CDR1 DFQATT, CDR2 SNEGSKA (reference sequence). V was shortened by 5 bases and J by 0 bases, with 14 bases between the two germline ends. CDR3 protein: CSAEPLAYSYEQYF. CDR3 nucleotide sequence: TGCAGTGCTGAGCCACTAGCTTACTCCTACGAGCAGTACTTC.

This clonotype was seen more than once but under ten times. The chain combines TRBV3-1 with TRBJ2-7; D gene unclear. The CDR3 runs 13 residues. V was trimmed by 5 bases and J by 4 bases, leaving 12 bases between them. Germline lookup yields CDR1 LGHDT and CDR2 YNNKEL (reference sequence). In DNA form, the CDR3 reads TGTGCCAGCAGCTTAAGGGAACCTTACGAGCAGTACTTC. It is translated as CASSLREPYEQYF.

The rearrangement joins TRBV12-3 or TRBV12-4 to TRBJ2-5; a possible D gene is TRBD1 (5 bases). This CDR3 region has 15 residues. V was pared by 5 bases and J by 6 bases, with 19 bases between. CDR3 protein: CASSPQGYPVQTQYF. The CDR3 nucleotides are TGTGCCAGCAGTCCCCAGGGCTACCCGGTACAGACCCAGTACTTC.

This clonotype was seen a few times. The CDR3 protein is CASSPPSGGIDPQPQHF. The CDR3 coding sequence is TGTGCCAGCTCACCACCGTCGGGAGGGATCGACCCACAGCCCCAGCATTTT. V usage is TRBV18 and J usage is TRBJ1-5; D remains unclear. The V gene lost 0 bases and the J gene lost 7 bases, with 19 bases spanning the gap. Germline V CDR1 and CDR2: KGHSH, LQKENI. This CDR3 has 17 residues.

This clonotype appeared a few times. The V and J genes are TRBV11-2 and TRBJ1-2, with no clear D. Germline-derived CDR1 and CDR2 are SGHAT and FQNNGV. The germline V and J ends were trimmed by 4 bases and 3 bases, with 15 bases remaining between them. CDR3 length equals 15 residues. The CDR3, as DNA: TGTGCCAGCAGCTCATTGGGAGGAGTCCACTATGGCTACACCTTC. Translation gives CASSSLGGVHYGYTF.

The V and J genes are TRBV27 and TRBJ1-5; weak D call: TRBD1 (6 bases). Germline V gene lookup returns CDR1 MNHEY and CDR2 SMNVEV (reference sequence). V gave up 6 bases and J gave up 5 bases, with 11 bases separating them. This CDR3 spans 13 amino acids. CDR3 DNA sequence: TGTGCCAGCAGCACAAGGGGGGATCAGCCCCAGCATTTT. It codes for CASSTRGDQPQHF.

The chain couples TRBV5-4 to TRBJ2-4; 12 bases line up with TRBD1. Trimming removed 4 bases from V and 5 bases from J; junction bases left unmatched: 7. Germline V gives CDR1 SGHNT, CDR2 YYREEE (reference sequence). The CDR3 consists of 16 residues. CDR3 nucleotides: TGTGCCAGCAGCCCGGGACAGGGGGCCGGGCAAAACATTCAGTACTTC. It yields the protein CASSPGQGAGQNIQYF.

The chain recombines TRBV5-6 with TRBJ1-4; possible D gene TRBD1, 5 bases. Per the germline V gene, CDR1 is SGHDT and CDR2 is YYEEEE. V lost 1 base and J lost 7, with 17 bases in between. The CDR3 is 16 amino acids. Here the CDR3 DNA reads TGTGCCAGCAGCTTGTATAGGGGCAGGATTTCTGAAAAACTGTTTTTT. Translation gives CASSLYRGRISEKLFF. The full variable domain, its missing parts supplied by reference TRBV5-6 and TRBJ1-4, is DAGVTQSPTHLIKTRGQQVTLRCSPKSGHDTVSWYQQALGQGPQFIFQYYEEEERQRGNFPDRFSGHQFPNYSSELNVNALLLGDSALYLCASSLYRGRISEKLFFGSGTQLSVL.

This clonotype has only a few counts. CDR3 residues: CSVAKNLGTDTQYF. In nucleotides, the CDR3 is TGCAGCGTGGCCAAGAATTTGGGGACAGATACGCAGTATTTT. V gene TRBV29-1 combines with J gene TRBJ2-3; D ambiguous. The CDR3 covers 14 residues. V was clipped by 6 bases and J by 3 bases, with 16 bases between them. Germline lookup yields CDR1 SQVTM and CDR2 ANQGSEA.

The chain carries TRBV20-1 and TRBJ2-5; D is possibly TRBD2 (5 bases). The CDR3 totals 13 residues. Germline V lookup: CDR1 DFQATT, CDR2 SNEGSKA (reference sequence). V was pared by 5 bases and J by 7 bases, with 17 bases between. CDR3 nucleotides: TGCAGTGCTGCGAGGACTGACGCGGTGACCCAGTACTTC. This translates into CSAARTDAVTQYF.

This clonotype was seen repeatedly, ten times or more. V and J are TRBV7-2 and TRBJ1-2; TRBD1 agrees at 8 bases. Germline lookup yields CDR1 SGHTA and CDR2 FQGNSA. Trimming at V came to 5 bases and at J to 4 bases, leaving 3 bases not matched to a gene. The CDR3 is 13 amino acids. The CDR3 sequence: CASSPGQVYGYTF. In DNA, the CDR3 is TGTGCCAGCAGCCCGGGACAGGTCTATGGCTACACCTTC.

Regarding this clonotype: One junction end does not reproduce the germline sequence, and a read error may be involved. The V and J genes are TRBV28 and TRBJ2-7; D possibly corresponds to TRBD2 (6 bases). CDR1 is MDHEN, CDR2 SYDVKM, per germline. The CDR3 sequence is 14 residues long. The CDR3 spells CTSSLGSGPYEQYF. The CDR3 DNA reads TGTACCAGCAGTTTGGGTAGCGGCCCCTACGAGCAGTACTTC.